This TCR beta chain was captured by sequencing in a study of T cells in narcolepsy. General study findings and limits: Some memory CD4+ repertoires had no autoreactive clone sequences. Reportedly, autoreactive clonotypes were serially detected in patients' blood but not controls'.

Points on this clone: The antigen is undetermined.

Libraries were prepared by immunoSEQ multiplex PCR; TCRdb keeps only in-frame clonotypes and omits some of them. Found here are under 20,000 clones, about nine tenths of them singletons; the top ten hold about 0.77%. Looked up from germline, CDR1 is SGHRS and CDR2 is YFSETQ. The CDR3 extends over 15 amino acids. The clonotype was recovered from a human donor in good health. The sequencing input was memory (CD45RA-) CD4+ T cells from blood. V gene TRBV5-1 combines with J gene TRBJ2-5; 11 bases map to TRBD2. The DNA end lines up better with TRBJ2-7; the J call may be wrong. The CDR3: CASSLVLAGGNEQYF. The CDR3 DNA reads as TGCGCCAGCAGCTTGGTTCTAGCGGGAGGAAACGAGCAGTACTTC.